The clone carrying this T cell receptor (beta chain) occurred many times. The sample originates from a study of early T cells in non-severe SARS-CoV-2 infection. Each single cDNA molecule received a unique molecular identifier. One entry per CDR3 protein results from TCRdb running MiXCR on the 5' RACE reads. The sample contains tens of thousands of distinct CDR3 sequences, 3.5% to 5% of which appear only once. Sample: whole blood. This receptor was identified in an adult who was a healthcare worker with PCR-confirmed SARS-CoV-2 infection or an uninfected control (not recorded which).

The CDR3 DNA reads TGTGCCAGCAGCCAAGATGCTTTAGTAGTCTCCACAGATACGCAGTATTTT. Residues: CASSQDALVVSTDTQYF. The chain uses TRBV4-2 and TRBJ2-3; no reliable D call. The CDR3 sequence is 17 residues long. Germline V gives CDR1 LGHNA, CDR2 YNFKEQ. The V end was cut by 0 bases, the J end by 2 bases, with 15 bases between.